Listed below are T cell receptor beta chains from one sample, sequenced in a study of blood T cells in healthy people across ages. TCRdb processed the 5' RACE reads anew with MiXCR; each CDR3 protein has one entry. The sample contains some 760,000 distinct CDR3 sequences, roughly 25% of which appear only once. This same sample was also part of a study on T cells of mothers and their children.

Sequencing used blood. The source is a boy younger than 18 in good health. Both conserved end residues are part of each CDR3. The D gene is left open where the match is weak. Size values are once, few and many counts, or a class for expanded clones, and some rows have none.

cdr3_nt cdr3_aa clone_size v_call d_call j_call
TGCAGTGCTAGAGATTTTTATGGACAAGAGACCCAGTACTTC CSARDFYGQETQYF NA TRBV20-1 NA TRBJ2-5
TGCAGTGCTAGCTCCAGCTCCTACGAGCAGTACTTC CSASSSSYEQYF few TRBV20-1 NA TRBJ2-7
TGTGCCAGCAGCCCTCTGGGCTACCAAGAGACCCAGTACTTC CASSPLGYQETQYF NA TRBV27 NA TRBJ2-5
TGCAGCGTTGAAGGTCGACTAGCGGGAGTAGGGTCCTACAATGAGCAGTTCTTC CSVEGRLAGVGSYNEQFF NA TRBV29-1 TRBD2 TRBJ2-1
TGTGCCAGCAGTTTCGGACTAGCGGCACAAGAGACCCAGTACTTC CASSFGLAAQETQYF NA TRBV6-5 TRBD2 TRBJ2-5
TGTGCCAGCGCCAGGCCCAACCCGAGCTCCTACGAGCAGTACTTC CASARPNPSSYEQYF few TRBV27 NA TRBJ2-7
TGTGCCAGCAGCCAGGGTTTCGTTCCAGCGGGAAGGAATACGCAGTATTTT CASSQGFVPAGRNTQYF NA TRBV3-1 TRBD2 TRBJ2-3
TGTGCCAGCAGTGAGGTAACTTTCTCCTACAATGAGCAGTTCTTC CASSEVTFSYNEQFF NA TRBV2 NA TRBJ2-1
TGTGCCAGCAGTGAGGATGGCTACACCTTC CASSEDGYTF few TRBV25-1 NA TRBJ1-2
TGTGCCACCAGCAGAGATCGGGGGACAGCCCCCAAATTTCACTTC CATSRDRGTAPKFHF NA TRBV15 NA TRBJ2-5
TGTGCCAGCAGCTTAGTCTCCGGTCGCACCGGGGAGCTGTTTTTT CASSLVSGRTGELFF few TRBV11-2 NA TRBJ2-2
TGCAGCGTTACCAGCGGGACGGCGACAGATACGCAGTATTTT CSVTSGTATDTQYF NA TRBV29-1 TRBD2 TRBJ2-3
TGTGCCAGCAGCACTTGGTTAGGGGATGCTGAAAAACTGTTTTTT CASSTWLGDAEKLFF NA TRBV11-2 NA TRBJ1-4
TGTGCCAGCAGCTCTGGGGACAGGGGGCGAGTTGAAAAACTGTTTTTT CASSSGDRGRVEKLFF NA TRBV5-5 TRBD1 TRBJ1-4